The 28 T cell receptor beta chains listed next were all sequenced from one sample in a study of T cell changes during pregnancy in multiple sclerosis (dated by TCRdb to the late 2010s). Libraries were constructed by the immunoSEQ multiplex PCR assay. TCRdb obtained this table from immuneACCESS and retained in-frame rearrangements with V and J assigned. These tables miss some clones; where compared with another copy, unresolved V genes account for less than half of the shortfall, and the remainder is unexplained. In all, the sample holds about 59,000 clones, and 92% of those were seen once. Of the sample, around 2.8% is held by the ten largest clones. The specimen comprised peripheral blood, sampled in the second trimester of pregnancy. The source is a female donor in good health, enrolled as a control in a pregnancy study.

The rearrangement joins TRBV6-5 to TRBJ2-7; D unclear. The CDR3 runs to 15 residues. The V end lost 5 bases, the J end lost 0 bases, and 14 bases lay between the germline ends. The germline CDR1 and CDR2 sequences are MNHEY and SVGAGI. Written as DNA, the CDR3 is TGTGCCAGCAGTCGATACAGCCTCCCCTCCTACGAGCAGTACTTC. Residues: CASSRYSLPSYEQYF.

The CDR3 spells CASSLFSYEQYF. CDR3 nucleotide sequence: TGCGCCAGCAGCTTGTTCAGTTACGAGCAGTACTTC. The chain uses TRBV5-1 and TRBJ2-7; the D is unclear. The CDR3 is 12 residues long. Germline V CDR1 and CDR2: SGHRS, YFSETQ. V lost 1 base to trimming and J lost 4 bases, with 6 bases between them.

This chain uses TRBV6-4 with TRBJ1-2; perhaps TRBD1 as D (5 bases). Trimming took 3 bases from V and 4 from J, leaving 12 bases between them. CDR3 length: 14 amino acids. Germline V gene data show CDR1 as MRHNA and CDR2 as SNTAGT. The CDR3 DNA reads as TGTGCCAGCAGTGAGGTCGGGGGAGGCTATGGCTACACCTTC. Protein sequence: CASSEVGGGYGYTF.

This chain connects TRBV11-1 to TRBJ2-7; 11 positions match TRBD1. Germline V gene lookup returns CDR1 SGHAT and CDR2 FQDESV (reference sequence). J gave up 4 bases and V 5 bases, and 7 bases lay outside the gene matches. The CDR3 has 15 residues. CDR3 nucleotides: TGTGCCAGCAGCGGACAGGGGGCACATAGGTACGAGCAGTACTTC. Residues: CASSGQGAHRYEQYF.

This chain links TRBV5-1 with TRBJ1-1, with 7 bases lining up with TRBD1. CDR1 is SGHRS, CDR2 YFSETQ, per germline. The CDR3 loop spans 14 amino acids. The ends lost 4 bases at V and 1 base at J; junction bases unmatched: 4. The CDR3 bases are TGCGCCAGCAGCGTGGGACAGACGAACACTGAAGCTTTCTTT. Its translation: CASSVGQTNTEAFF.

This chain connects TRBV5-1 to TRBJ1-1, with D uncertain. Looked up from germline, CDR1 is SGHRS and CDR2 is YFSETQ. Trimming stripped 0 bases from V and 1 base from J, with 7 bases between. There are 14 residues in the CDR3. The CDR3 region has the DNA TGCGCCAGCAGCTTGGGCGGCTCGAACACTGAAGCTTTCTTT. Amino acids: CASSLGGSNTEAFF.

The rearrangement links TRBV7-3 to TRBJ2-3; D gene uncertain. The CDR3 has 14 residues. V lost 4 bases and J 0 bases, leaving 8 bases between the germline ends. CDR1 and CDR2 from the germline V gene are SGHTA and FQGTGA. The CDR3 spells CASSSRGSTDTQYF. CDR3 DNA: TGTGCCAGCAGCTCCCGAGGTAGCACAGATACGCAGTATTTT. Complete variable domain (other parts from reference TRBV7-3 and TRBJ2-3): GAGVSQTPSNKVTEKGKYVELRCDPISGHTALYWYRQSLGQGPEFLIYFQGTGAADDSGLPNDRFFAVRPEGSVSTLKIQRTERGDSAVYLCASSSRGSTDTQYFGPGTRLTVL.

This clone was detected once. The chain employs TRBV5-1 and TRBJ1-1, with 8 bases identical to TRBD1. Germline assignment: CDR1 SGHRS and CDR2 YFSETQ. CDR3 length: 14 amino acids. With V trimmed by 4 bases and J by 2 bases, 4 bases remained unmatched. CDR3 bases: TGCGCCAGCAGCGGCACAGGGGGAAACACTGAAGCTTTCTTT. It specifies CASSGTGGNTEAFF.

The chain recombines TRBV7-9 with TRBJ1-5; a weak D match, TRBD1 (6 bases). The CDR3 is made up of 16 amino acids. V dropped 2 bases and J dropped 2 bases, with 13 bases sitting between them. Germline CDR1 is SEHNR and CDR2 is FQNEAQ (reference sequence). CDR3 loop: CASSLQAGTRNQPQHF. CDR3 nucleotide sequence: TGTGCCAGCAGCTTACAAGCCGGGACACGCAATCAGCCCCAGCATTTT.

The J gene is TRBJ1-5, the V gene TRBV19, with D possibly matching TRBD1 (6 bases). CDR1 LNHDA and CDR2 SQIVND come from the germline V gene (reference sequence). This CDR3 contains 15 residues. V lost 7 bases and J 2 bases, leaving 15 bases between the germline ends. CDR3 amino acids: CASKRGAGGNQPQHF. In DNA form, the CDR3 reads TGTGCCAGTAAGAGGGGCGCAGGGGGCAATCAGCCCCAGCATTTT.

This clone appeared a few times. The V and J genes are TRBV29-1 and TRBJ2-3; the D gene is possibly TRBD1 (5 bases). There are 12 residues in the CDR3. V was pared by 5 bases and J by 7 bases, with 13 bases between. Germline CDR1 is SQVTM and CDR2 is ANQGSEA. The CDR3 region is CSVRPQGYTQYF. CDR3 bases: TGCAGCGTTAGACCTCAGGGATATACGCAGTATTTT.

The genes are TRBV18 and TRBJ2-3; 10 bases agree with TRBD1. V gave up 0 bases and J gave up 5 bases; unmatched junction bases: 5. The CDR3 covers 16 residues. From germline, CDR1 is KGHSH and CDR2 LQKENI. This CDR3 is CASSPPLGQGRDTQYF. DNA of the CDR3: TGTGCCAGCTCACCACCGTTGGGACAGGGGCGAGATACGCAGTATTTT.

The CDR3 DNA reads as TGTGCCAGCAGCGTCGACGTAGCGGGGAATTACGAGCAGTACTTC. Residues: CASSVDVAGNYEQYF. The V gene is TRBV11-2, the J gene TRBJ2-7; TRBD2 matches 8 bases. The V and J ends lost 5 bases and 4 bases, in that order; junction bases with no gene match: 10. The CDR3 has 15 residues. Germline-derived CDR1 and CDR2 are SGHAT and FQNNGV.

This chain joins TRBV4-3 and TRBJ2-1; 9 nucleotides agree with TRBD2. V dropped 5 bases and J dropped 9; count of bases not matched to a gene: 5. CDR1 is LGHNA and CDR2 is YSLEER in the germline V gene. The CDR3 has 13 amino acids. The CDR3 region has the DNA TGCGCCAGCAGCAAGGGACTAGCAGGTGAGCAGTTCTTC. This encodes CASSKGLAGEQFF.

The gene calls are TRBV5-5 and TRBJ2-1, with 7 bases that match TRBD2. Germline V gene sequence: CDR1 SGHKS, CDR2 YYEKEE (reference sequence). The CDR3 length is 14 residues. Losses at the gene ends were 0 bases for V and 7 bases for J; bases not matched to a gene: 4. This CDR3 reads CASSLGSAGNEQFF. CDR3 nucleotide sequence: TGTGCCAGCAGCTTGGGGTCAGCGGGAAATGAGCAGTTCTTC.

The rearrangement uses TRBV2 and TRBJ2-1; perhaps TRBD2 as D (5 bases). V was clipped by 6 bases and J by 3 bases, with 9 bases between them. Germline V gene lookup returns CDR1 SNHLY and CDR2 FYNNEI. The CDR3 extends over 13 amino acids. CDR3 DNA sequence: TGTGCCAGCAGGAGGGCGGACTACAATGAGCAGTTCTTC. Encoded protein: CASRRADYNEQFF.

V usage is TRBV28 and J usage is TRBJ1-6, with a tentative D call TRBD1 (5 bases). Germline V gene lookup returns CDR1 MDHEN and CDR2 SYDVKM. V lost 5 bases and J 4 bases, leaving 12 bases between the germline ends. This CDR3 is 15 amino acids long. In nucleotides, the CDR3 is TGTGCCAGCAGTATCACAGGAAATTATAATTCACCCCTCCACTTT. It yields the protein CASSITGNYNSPLHF.

The genes are TRBV5-6 and TRBJ2-7, with D hard to call. Trimming pared 5 bases from V and 2 bases from J, leaving 8 bases between. Germline assignment: CDR1 SGHDT and CDR2 YYEEEE. This CDR3 is built from 12 residues. CDR3 region: CASSRDTYEQYF. The CDR3 DNA is TGTGCCAGCAGTCGCGACACCTACGAGCAGTACTTC.

The CDR3 sequence is CASSQVNYGYTF. The DNA for the CDR3 is TGTGCCAGCAGTCAGGTTAACTATGGCTACACCTTC. This chain connects TRBV6-1 to TRBJ1-2; no definite D call. CDR3 length: 12 amino acids. The germline CDR1 and CDR2 sequences are MNHNS and SASEGT. The V end lost 5 bases, the J end lost 1 base, and 5 bases lay between the germline ends.

This clone has only one observation. The chain links TRBV7-9 to TRBJ1-4; unclear D gene. Germline lookup yields CDR1 SEHNR and CDR2 FQNEAQ (reference sequence). There are 13 residues in the CDR3. Trimming left V 3 bases short and J 3 bases short, with 5 bases between. The CDR3 is CASSFNPNEKLFF. The CDR3 DNA reads as TGTGCCAGCAGCTTTAATCCTAATGAAAAACTGTTTTTT.

The chain uses TRBV28 and TRBJ2-1; no reliable D call. CDR3 length equals 13 residues. The V gene lost 1 base and the J gene lost 6 bases, with 7 bases spanning the gap. From germline, CDR1 is MDHEN and CDR2 SYDVKM. The CDR3 spells CASSLYSTNEQFF. CDR3 DNA: TGTGCCAGCAGTTTATACAGCACCAATGAGCAGTTCTTC.

CDR3: CSALQETQYF. In DNA, the CDR3 is TGCAGCGCTCTCCAAGAGACCCAGTACTTC. The V and J genes are TRBV29-1 and TRBJ2-5; D call uncertain. Deletions cut 7 bases from V and 1 base from J, with 4 bases between. The CDR3 sequence is 10 residues long. Germline CDR1 SQVTM, CDR2 ANQGSEA. Full variable domain (missing parts from reference TRBV29-1 and TRBJ2-5): SAVISQKPSRDICQRGTSLTIQCQVDSQVTMMFWYRQQPGQSLTLIATANQGSEATYESGFVIDKFPISRPNLTFSTLTVSNMSPEDSSIYLCSALQETQYFGPGTRLLVL.

This chain joins TRBV30 and TRBJ2-7, with TRBD2 identical over 10 bases. CDR3 length: 14 residues. CDR1 and CDR2 from the germline V gene are GTSNPN and SVGIG (reference sequence). Trimming cost V 5 bases and J 2 bases; bases outside gene matches: 6. CDR3 loop: CAWSLTSGAYEQYF. The CDR3 nucleotides read TGTGCCTGGTCCCTCACTAGCGGGGCCTACGAGCAGTACTTC.

The chain joins TRBV6-1 to TRBJ1-6; weak D call: TRBD1 (5 bases). Germline loops: CDR1 MNHNS, CDR2 SASEGT. Trimming took off 2 bases at V and 10 bases at J, with 12 bases between the two ends. The CDR3 length is 14 residues. The CDR3: CASSESQGGSPLHF. The CDR3 coding sequence is TGTGCCAGCAGTGAATCTCAGGGTGGGTCACCCCTCCACTTT.

This chain links TRBV12-5 with TRBJ2-3; TRBD2 might be the D (7 bases). CDR1 and CDR2 (germline): LGHNT, FRNRAP. The CDR3 is 16 residues long. Trimming cost V 9 bases and J 4 bases, with 23 bases left between them. The CDR3 DNA follows: TGTGCTAGCGGCAGTAGCCCGGGGGGCATGGCAGATACGCAGTATTTT. It codes for CASGSSPGGMADTQYF.

The table lists this clone with a count of one. The chain carries TRBV30 and TRBJ1-2; D unresolved. Germline CDR1 GTSNPN, CDR2 SVGIG (reference sequence). V shed 4 bases and J shed 4 bases, with 7 bases lying between them. This CDR3 contains 11 residues. The DNA for the CDR3 is TGTGCCTGGACCGGCGGCTATGGCTACACCTTC. Translated: CAWTGGYGYTF.

The chain has TRBV11-2 and TRBJ2-1, with D possibly being TRBD1 (6 bases). The CDR3 length is 17 residues. Germline V gives CDR1 SGHAT, CDR2 FQNNGV. Trimming took off 7 bases at V and 6 bases at J, with 25 bases between the two ends. This CDR3 is CASTQDGPGTRSNEQFF. The CDR3 coding sequence is TGTGCCAGCACCCAAGACGGTCCGGGGACACGGAGCAATGAGCAGTTCTTC.

This chain uses TRBV15 with TRBJ2-1; no firm D call. V dropped 3 bases and J dropped 4 bases, with 7 bases sitting between them. Germline CDR1 reads LNHNV; CDR2 reads YYDKDF (reference sequence). There are 13 residues in the CDR3. For the CDR3, the DNA is TGTGCCACCAGCAGGTCCCGGTACAATGAGCAGTTCTTC. Amino acid sequence: CATSRSRYNEQFF. Full variable domain (rest looked up from reference TRBV15 and TRBJ2-1): DAMVIQNPRYQVTQFGKPVTLSCSQTLNHNVMYWYQQKSSQAPKLLFHYYDKDFNNEADTPDNFQSRRPNTSFCFLDIRSPGLGDTAMYLCATSRSRYNEQFFGPGTRLTVL.